These 25 T cell receptor beta chains were all obtained from the same sample, sequenced in a study of shared clonotypes between healthy human individuals. Assay used: immunoSEQ multiplex PCR; TCRdb lists only in-frame clones, some missing. This sample has under 1,100,000 clones, with 65% to 75% found just once. The sequenced sample was memory CD4+ T cells sorted from blood. The subset: CD45RA-negative fraction. These receptors were taken from a young man in good health.

The chain is built from TRBV10-2 and TRBJ2-7; TRBD2 matches at 7 bases. Per the germline V gene, CDR1 is WSHSY and CDR2 is SAAADI. This CDR3 comprises 12 residues. Unmatched junction bases numbered 3, after V lost 7 bases and J lost 3 bases. The CDR3 is CASKSGVYEQYF. CDR3 nucleotides: TGCGCCAGCAAAAGCGGGGTCTACGAGCAGTACTTC.

The chain is built from TRBV15 and TRBJ1-4; the match to TRBD1 covers 9 bases. Germline CDR1 reads LNHNV; CDR2 reads YYDKDF (reference sequence). V was pared by 5 bases and J by 7 bases, with 11 bases of the junction left unmatched. The CDR3 runs to 16 residues. The CDR3 sequence: CATSSLLGQGGEKLFF. The CDR3 DNA sequence: TGTGCCACCAGCTCTTTGTTGGGACAGGGAGGTGAAAAACTGTTTTTT.

The genes are TRBV4-1 and TRBJ2-5; TRBD1 matches 9 bases. With 1 base clipped from V and 5 bases from J, the junction kept 5 bases outside the gene matches. Germline CDR1 reads MGHRA; CDR2 reads YSYEKL. The CDR3 length is 15 residues. CDR3 region: CASSQGDREGETQYF. CDR3 in DNA: TGCGCCAGCAGCCAAGGGGACAGGGAGGGGGAGACCCAGTACTTC.

The chain is built from TRBV4-1 and TRBJ2-3; D is perhaps TRBD2 (5 bases). The CDR3 extends over 11 amino acids. Germline V lookup: CDR1 MGHRA, CDR2 YSYEKL. The germline V and J ends were trimmed by 3 bases and 9 bases, with 7 bases remaining between them. CDR3 bases: TGCGCCAGCAGCCACCCGGGAACGCAGTATTTT. Amino acids: CASSHPGTQYF.

This clone occurred a few times. The chain links TRBV13 to TRBJ2-3; TRBD1 matches 10 bases. The germline V gene has CDR1 PRHDT and CDR2 FYEKMQ (reference sequence). The CDR3 consists of 16 residues. The V segment lost 4 bases and the J segment 5 bases; nucleotides outside the gene matches: 9. The CDR3 bases are TGTGCCAGCAGCTCCAATGACAGGGGGCGCGGAGATACGCAGTATTTT. The encoded protein is CASSSNDRGRGDTQYF. Full variable domain (rest looked up from reference TRBV13 and TRBJ2-3): AAGVIQSPRHLIKEKRETATLKCYPIPRHDTVYWYQQGPGQDPQFLISFYEKMQSDKGSIPDRFSAQQFSDYHSELNMSSLELGDSALYFCASSSNDRGRGDTQYFGPGTRLTVL.

The chain joins TRBV6-6 to TRBJ1-6; D gene uncertain. The CDR3 loop spans 14 amino acids. The ends were cut back, 5 bases at V and 10 bases at J, with 15 bases in the middle. Per the germline V gene, CDR1 is MNHNY and CDR2 is SVGAGI (reference sequence). The CDR3 DNA sequence: TGTGCCAGCAGTACGAACCTCGACGAGTCACCCCTCCACTTT. Its translation is CASSTNLDESPLHF.

The chain couples TRBV2 to TRBJ2-7; D perhaps matches TRBD2 (5 bases). Trimming took 6 bases from V and 1 from J, leaving 28 bases between them. Germline CDR1 reads SNHLY; CDR2 reads FYNNEI. The CDR3 runs to 19 residues. DNA for the CDR3: TGTGCCAGCAGACTCCCCACCCTAGGGTTTAGCGATTCTTCCTACGAGCAGTACTTC. This gives the protein CASRLPTLGFSDSSYEQYF.

A single count supports this clone. Here the CDR3 DNA reads TGTGCCTGGAGTGTAAACTCCAAGGGCACTGAAGCTTTCTTT. Translation gives CAWSVNSKGTEAFF. This chain links TRBV30 with TRBJ1-1; D gene unclear. This CDR3 is 14 amino acids long. The ends were cut back, 0 bases at V and 4 bases at J, with 12 bases in the middle. Germline loops: CDR1 GTSNPN, CDR2 SVGIG (reference sequence).

The J gene is TRBJ1-4, the V gene TRBV2; 7 nucleotides line up with TRBD1. J was trimmed by 10 bases and V by 6 bases; bases with no gene match: 11. Germline lookup yields CDR1 SNHLY and CDR2 FYNNEI. The length of the CDR3 is 14 residues. The CDR3 nucleotides read TGTGCCAGCAGGGGGACCGAAGGGGGCGTAAAACTGTTTTTT. Translating it yields CASRGTEGGVKLFF.

This sequence joins TRBV28 and TRBJ2-7; D not resolved. Germline CDR1 reads MDHEN; CDR2 reads SYDVKM. The CDR3 is 13 amino acids. Trimming cost V 7 bases and J 12 bases, with 22 bases left between them. The CDR3 bases are TGTGCCAGCACCCAACCGAGAGGCCTCAACTGGTACTTC. Translated: CASTQPRGLNWYF.

The chain recombines TRBV29-1 with TRBJ2-7; a weak D match, TRBD1 (6 bases). CDR1 is SQVTM and CDR2 is ANQGSEA in the germline V gene. This CDR3 comprises 15 residues. The V and J ends lost 2 bases and 4 bases respectively, with 18 bases between them. CDR3 nucleotide sequence: TGCAGCGTTGAATTAATGGGGGCAGGAAGATACGAGCAGTACTTC. Translating it yields CSVELMGAGRYEQYF.

As for this clone: At one end, the junction sequence differs from germline, possibly due to a read error. Distinct nucleotide sequences in the sample also encode this CDR3. V is TRBV2 and J is TRBJ1-5; maybe TRBD1 (6 bases). From germline, CDR1 is SNHLY and CDR2 FYNNEI. The CDR3 covers 14 residues. CDR3 in amino acids: CASRRDKINQPQHF. The CDR3 region has the DNA TGCGCCAGCAGGCGGGACAAAATCAATCAGCCCCAGCATTTT.

This clone came up once. The chain has TRBV18 and TRBJ1-2; tentative D call: TRBD1 (6 bases). The CDR3 consists of 12 residues. V dropped 0 bases and J dropped 9 bases, with 8 bases sitting between them. CDR1 and CDR2 from the germline V gene are KGHSH and LQKENI. The CDR3 loop is CASSPPTGRYTF. Written as DNA, the CDR3 is TGTGCCAGCTCACCACCAACAGGGCGCTACACCTTC.

Regarding this clone: The same CDR3 arises from other DNA sequences in this sample as well. CDR3 coding DNA: TGTGCCTGGACGGGACAGGGCGAAAAACTGTTTTTT. Translating gives CAWTGQGEKLFF. This chain connects TRBV30 to TRBJ1-4, with 9 bases lining up with TRBD1. Germline values: CDR1 GTSNPN, CDR2 SVGIG (reference sequence). CDR3 length: 12 amino acids. The ends lost 4 bases at V and 8 bases at J; junction bases unmatched: 2.

The rearrangement joins TRBV1 to TRBJ1-6; TRBD1, the table's D call, lacks a check against the DNA. TRBV1 is a pseudogene locus. The CDR3 is 19 residues long. The CDR3 sequence: CTSSLDRGLLFSYNSPLHF. The CDR3 DNA sequence: TGCACCAGCAGTCTCGACAGGGGCCTTCTTTTCTCCTATAATTCACCCCTCCACTTT.

The chain is built from TRBV7-9 and TRBJ2-3; 7 bases align to TRBD2. Trimming took 4 bases from V and 0 from J; bases not matched to a gene: 7. The CDR3 has 16 amino acids. Germline CDR1 SEHNR, CDR2 FQNEAQ (reference sequence). The CDR3 DNA reads TGTGCCAGCAGCTCAACGGGGGGATATAGCACAGATACGCAGTATTTT. Protein product: CASSSTGGYSTDTQYF.

The chain recombines TRBV19 with TRBJ1-2, with D possibly TRBD1 on 6 matching bases. Germline CDR1 and CDR2: LNHDA and SQIVND (reference sequence). CDR3 length: 13 amino acids. Trimming removed 7 bases at V and 3 bases at J, with 12 bases between. The DNA of the CDR3 is TGTGCCAGTACCCAGAGGACAGACTATGGCTACACCTTC. As protein: CASTQRTDYGYTF. Using reference TRBV19 and TRBJ1-2 for the parts outside the CDR3, the full variable domain is DGGITQSPKYLFRKEGQNVTLSCEQNLNHDAMYWYRQDPGQGLRLIYYSQIVNDFQKGDIAEGYSVSREKKESFPLTVTSAQKNPTAFYLCASTQRTDYGYTFGSGTRLTVV.

This chain connects TRBV5-1 to TRBJ2-7, with TRBD2 identical over 12 bases. J gave up 4 bases and V 0 bases, and 8 bases lay outside the gene matches. CDR1 and CDR2 from the germline V gene are SGHRS and YFSETQ. The CDR3 runs 17 residues. The DNA for the CDR3 is TGCGCCAGCAGCTTGGGGGCTAGCGGGAGGGCAAGTTACGAGCAGTACTTC. Its protein is CASSLGASGRASYEQYF. The full variable domain, rest sourced from reference TRBV5-1 and TRBJ2-7, is KAGVTQTPRYLIKTRGQQVTLSCSPISGHRSVSWYQQTPGQGLQFLFEYFSETQRNKGNFPGRFSGRQFSNSRSEMNVSTLELGDSALYLCASSLGASGRASYEQYFGPGTRLTVT.

The genes are TRBV2 and TRBJ2-3; D is uncertain. The CDR3 runs 12 residues. V shed 4 bases and J shed 5 bases, with 7 bases lying between them. Per the germline V gene, CDR1 is SNHLY and CDR2 is FYNNEI. The CDR3 DNA sequence: TGTGCCAGCAGTGGTTTAGGAGATACGCAGTATTTT. This codes for CASSGLGDTQYF.

A few counts support this clone. CDR3 in amino acids: CASREGGYGYTF. CDR3 DNA sequence: TGTGCCAGCAGGGAGGGGGGGTATGGCTACACCTTC. The V gene is TRBV2, the J gene TRBJ1-2; D may be TRBD1 (6 bases). Germline assignment: CDR1 SNHLY and CDR2 FYNNEI. Between the trimmed V and J ends, which lost 6 bases and 5 bases, there was a span of 10 bases. The CDR3 extends over 12 amino acids.

The chain uses TRBV5-8 and TRBJ1-2, with no clear D. The germline gives CDR1 SGHTS, CDR2 YDEGEE. There are 12 residues in the CDR3. V was cut by 4 bases and J by 7 bases, with 11 bases left in between. CDR3 amino acids: CASSVFSGGYTF. DNA of the CDR3: TGTGCCAGCAGCGTATTCTCGGGTGGCTACACCTTC.

A word on this clone: An end of the junction does not agree with germline; a read error may underlie this. This chain joins TRBV7-2 and TRBJ2-7; a weak D match, TRBD2 (5 bases). The CDR3 runs to 13 residues. Germline V gene lookup returns CDR1 SGHTA and CDR2 FQGNSA. CDR3 residues: CASSLVGTYEQYF. DNA for the CDR3: TGCGCCAGCAGCTTGGTCGGGACCTACGAGCAGTACTTC.

This clone was recorded once. This sequence joins TRBV18 and TRBJ2-3; D is uncertain. The CDR3 runs 17 residues. V dropped 0 bases and J dropped 3 bases, with 16 bases sitting between them. The germline V gene has CDR1 KGHSH and CDR2 LQKENI. The CDR3 reads CASSPPRSGSGTDTQYF. Here the CDR3 DNA reads TGTGCCAGCTCACCACCTCGGTCCGGCTCGGGTACAGATACGCAGTATTTT.

The chain has TRBV2 and TRBJ1-2; 7 bases agree with TRBD1. After removal of 5 bases from V and 2 bases from J, the junction contained 2 bases not matched to a gene. This CDR3 region has 13 residues. Germline CDR1 and CDR2: SNHLY and FYNNEI. This CDR3 is CASSSGQNYGYTF. As DNA, the CDR3 is TGTGCCAGCAGTTCGGGACAGAACTATGGCTACACCTTC.

The V call is TRBV28, the J call TRBJ1-1; no clear D gene. Trimming cost V 8 bases and J 6 bases, with 22 bases left between them. Germline-derived CDR1 and CDR2 are MDHEN and SYDVKM. The length of the CDR3 is 15 residues. As DNA, the CDR3 is TGTGCCAGCTCCGTTTCTGGCAGATATGACGCTGAAGCTTTCTTT. Translated, it gives CASSVSGRYDAEAFF. Drawing the rest from reference TRBV28 and TRBJ1-1, the complete variable domain is DVKVTQSSRYLVKRTGEKVFLECVQDMDHENMFWYRQDPGLGLRLIYFSYDVKMKEKGDIPEGYSVSREKKERFSLILESASTNQTSMYLCASSVSGRYDAEAFFGQGTRLTVV.